This T cell receptor beta chain was observed in a study of T cell repertoires in aging, cancer and after chemotherapy. In the study overall: Six age groups, ranging from 30 or younger to 70 or older, included the donors.

Multiplex touch-down PCR with TRB-A/B primers amplified rearranged V-D-J TRB sequences. One entry per CDR3 protein, called by TCRdb with MiXCR from the multiplex PCR reads. The table records 9,500 to 13,000 distinct CDR3 sequences, 25% to 30% of them present only once. The template was genomic DNA from peripheral blood, not RNA. For this clonotype: Its antigen remains unknown.

Study-wide findings and caveats: These repertoire data do not allow conclusions about immunological memory after chemotherapy.

The CDR3 runs 15 residues. Sequenced input: blood. V gene TRBV21-1 combines with J gene TRBJ1-6. TRBV21-1 is a documented pseudogene. This clonotype was sampled from a human donor in good health. CDR3 in amino acids: CAIEKGPPYNSPLHF. CDR3 DNA sequence: TGTGCCATCGAGAAGGGGCCCCCCTATAATTCACCCCTCCACTTT.